These 9 T cell receptor beta chains share one sample of origin, sequenced in a study of T cells in Graves' hyperthyroidism and ophthalmopathy. What was amplified from RNA transcripts were TCR beta CDR3 regions. First-round RT-PCR of the TCR CDR3 relied on the HTBI primer set. A single record per CDR3 protein comes from TCRdb applying MiXCR to the multiplex PCR reads. The sample holds some 600,000 distinct CDR3 sequences; 11% to 15% are singletons and the top ten take 5.8%. Input material: blood. These receptors were collected from a woman under 40 with Graves' hyperthyroidism that later progressed to Graves' ophthalmopathy.

Here the CDR3 reads CSAPNLAGGSGNIQYF. In DNA form, the CDR3 reads TGCAGTGCTCCAAATCTAGCGGGAGGATCCGGAAACATTCAGTACTTC. The V gene is TRBV20-1, the J gene TRBJ2-4, with 11 bases fitting TRBD2. The V gene end was trimmed by 5 bases and the J gene end by 6 bases; junction bases not matched to a gene: 12. The CDR3 consists of 16 residues. Looked up from germline, CDR1 is DFQATT and CDR2 is SNEGSKA (reference sequence).

This clonotype has only a few counts. V and J are TRBV7-8 and TRBJ1-2; no reliable D call. V gave up 5 bases and J gave up 1 base, with 14 bases separating them. The CDR3 consists of 15 residues. Germline-derived CDR1 and CDR2 are SGHVS and FQNEAQ. The chain's CDR3 is CASSHQGRNNYGYTF. The CDR3 DNA reads TGTGCCAGCAGCCACCAAGGACGGAATAACTATGGCTACACCTTC. Full variable domain (missing parts from reference TRBV7-8 and TRBJ1-2): GAGVSQSPRYKVAKRGQDVALRCDPISGHVSLFWYQQALGQGPEFLTYFQNEAQLDKSGLPSDRFFAERPEGSVSTLKIQRTQQEDSAVYLCASSHQGRNNYGYTFGSGTRLTVV.

This clonotype was picked up many times. V gene TRBV20-1 combines with J gene TRBJ2-3, with TRBD2 matching over 7 bases. The J segment lost 3 bases and the V segment lost 0 bases, leaving 3 bases of the junction unmatched. Germline CDR1 and CDR2: DFQATT and SNEGSKA (reference sequence). The CDR3 loop spans 14 amino acids. The CDR3 nucleotides read TGCAGTGCTAGAGATGTGGGAGGGACAGATACGCAGTATTTT. Residues: CSARDVGGTDTQYF.

The sample holds many counts of this clonotype. This chain links TRBV27 with TRBJ2-7; D is unresolved. The CDR3 has 16 residues. CDR1 is MNHEY and CDR2 is SMNVEV in the germline V gene (reference sequence). The germline V and J ends were trimmed by 6 bases and 2 bases, with 20 bases remaining between them. The CDR3 spells CASSQLVAQPPYEQYF. DNA for the CDR3: TGTGCCAGCAGCCAACTGGTGGCACAACCCCCCTACGAGCAGTACTTC.

This clonotype occurred many times. This chain joins TRBV3-1 and TRBJ1-6; D might be TRBD1 (5 bases). V was pared by 2 bases and J by 5 bases, with 7 bases between. The V gene's germline CDR1 is LGHDT and CDR2 YNNKEL (reference sequence). The CDR3 extends over 14 amino acids. CDR3 DNA sequence: TGTGCCAGCAGCCAAACAGGCGATAATTCACCCCTCCACTTT. It specifies CASSQTGDNSPLHF.

V is TRBV19 and J is TRBJ1-6; D ambiguous. Trimming stripped 4 bases from V and 6 bases from J, with 16 bases between. Germline CDR1 is LNHDA and CDR2 is SQIVND (reference sequence). The CDR3 runs to 16 residues. The CDR3 nucleotides are TGTGCCAGTAGTAGTTTGGTCAGGCTAGTTAATTCACCCCTCCACTTT. Its translation is CASSSLVRLVNSPLHF.

This clonotype was detected many times. The chain's CDR3 is CASTGGSSYGYTF. The CDR3 coding sequence is TGTGCCAGCACAGGAGGGAGCAGCTATGGCTACACCTTC. This chain links TRBV7-9 with TRBJ1-2; D not certain. The V gene's germline CDR1 is SEHNR and CDR2 FQNEAQ (reference sequence). CDR3 length equals 13 residues. Between the trimmed V and J ends, which lost 7 bases and 4 bases, there was a span of 13 bases.

This clonotype was seen a few times. This rearrangement joins TRBV14 to TRBJ2-1, with D possibly being TRBD1 (5 bases). The CDR3 consists of 19 residues. Trimming removed 0 bases from V and 2 bases from J, with 20 bases in between. The V gene's germline CDR1 is SGHDN and CDR2 FVKESK. The CDR3 DNA is TGTGCCAGCAGCCAAGATCCCCGACCGGGCAGGGTGCCCTACAATGAGCAGTTCTTC. Protein: CASSQDPRPGRVPYNEQFF.

This clonotype occurred many times. The chain has TRBV19 and TRBJ1-1; unclear D gene. The CDR3 totals 16 residues. Germline V gene sequence: CDR1 LNHDA, CDR2 SQIVND (reference sequence). V was trimmed by 0 bases and J by 5 bases, leaving 16 bases between them. The CDR3 coding sequence is TGTGCCAGTAGTATAGAGGGATTTGGGTTCCAGACTGAAGCTTTCTTT. It specifies CASSIEGFGFQTEAFF. The full variable domain, in which reference TRBV19 and TRBJ1-1 provide the parts outside the CDR3, is DGGITQSPKYLFRKEGQNVTLSCEQNLNHDAMYWYRQDPGQGLRLIYYSQIVNDFQKGDIAEGYSVSREKKESFPLTVTSAQKNPTAFYLCASSIEGFGFQTEAFFGQGTRLTVV.